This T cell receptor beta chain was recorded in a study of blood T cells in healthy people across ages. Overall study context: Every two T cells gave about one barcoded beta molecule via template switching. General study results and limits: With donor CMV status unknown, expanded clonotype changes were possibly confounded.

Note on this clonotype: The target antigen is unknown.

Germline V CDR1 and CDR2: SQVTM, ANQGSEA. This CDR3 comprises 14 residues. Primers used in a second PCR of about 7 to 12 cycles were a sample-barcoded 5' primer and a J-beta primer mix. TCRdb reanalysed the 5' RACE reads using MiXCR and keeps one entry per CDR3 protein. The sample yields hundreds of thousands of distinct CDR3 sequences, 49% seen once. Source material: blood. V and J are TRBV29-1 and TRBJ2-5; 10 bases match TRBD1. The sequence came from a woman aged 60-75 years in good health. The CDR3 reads CSHTGQGVGETQYF. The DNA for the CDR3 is TGCAGTCATACCGGACAGGGGGTTGGAGAGACCCAGTACTTC.